These T cell receptor beta chains were read from a single sample in a study of human T cells and chemical hapten exposure. Each CDR3 protein gets one entry after TCRdb re-called the RACE reads with MiXCR. The top ten hold around 1.6% of the sample, which has roughly 110,000 distinct CDR3 sequences, around 12% seen once. Sequencing used whole blood, obtained in connection with sensitization to the hapten diphenylcyclopropenone (DPC). The receptors stem from a woman in her forties or fifties with alopecia areata. Some clones in this sample may be carry-over from other donors' samples. CDR3s include the opening cysteine and the closing phenylalanine or tryptophan. Fields, in order: J gene, V gene, D gene, clone size, CDR3 protein, CDR3 DNA. The D gene is left open where the match is weak. Clone size is not always given. Where it is, it says once, few, many or a class for expanded clones.

j_call: TRBJ2-7
v_call: TRBV3-1
d_call: NA
clone_size: NA
cdr3_aa: CASSQDPGRPAGNF
cdr3_nt: TGTGCCAGCAGCCAAGATCCGGGCAGACCCGCCGGGAACTTC

j_call: TRBJ2-2
v_call: TRBV7-6
d_call: NA
clone_size: NA
cdr3_aa: CASRPSFGDMDTGELFF
cdr3_nt: TGTGCCAGCAGACCATCATTCGGGGATATGGACACCGGGGAGCTGTTTTTT

j_call: TRBJ2-1
v_call: TRBV29-1
d_call: NA
clone_size: NA
cdr3_aa: CSVEWGRTYNEQFF
cdr3_nt: TGCAGCGTTGAGTGGGGACGAACCTACAATGAGCAGTTCTTC

j_call: TRBJ2-7
v_call: TRBV2
d_call: TRBD1
clone_size: few
cdr3_aa: CARGQGHYEQYF
cdr3_nt: TGTGCCAGGGGACAGGGTCACTACGAGCAGTACTTC

j_call: TRBJ2-7
v_call: TRBV20-1
d_call: NA
clone_size: many
cdr3_aa: CSARDRTAATYEQYF
cdr3_nt: TGCAGTGCTAGAGATCGGACGGCCGCAACCTACGAGCAGTACTTC

j_call: TRBJ1-2
v_call: TRBV5-6
d_call: NA
clone_size: many
cdr3_aa: CASSFDSSNYGYTF
cdr3_nt: TGTGCCAGCAGCTTTGACAGTTCTAACTATGGCTACACCTTC

j_call: TRBJ2-2
v_call: TRBV5-5
d_call: NA
clone_size: many
cdr3_aa: CASSLHSEGTGELFF
cdr3_nt: TGTGCCAGCAGCTTGCACAGCGAAGGCACCGGGGAGCTGTTTTTT

j_call: TRBJ1-5
v_call: TRBV5-8
d_call: TRBD1
clone_size: many
cdr3_aa: CASSLWTGGTNQPQHF
cdr3_nt: TGTGCCAGCAGCTTGTGGACAGGGGGCACCAATCAGCCCCAGCATTTT

j_call: TRBJ2-7
v_call: TRBV6-6
d_call: TRBD1
clone_size: few
cdr3_aa: CASSYSSTGVNGEQYF
cdr3_nt: TGTGCCAGCAGTTACTCCTCGACAGGGGTTAATGGCGAGCAGTACTTC

j_call: TRBJ2-5
v_call: TRBV4-1
d_call: NA
clone_size: NA
cdr3_aa: CASSQTASVPETQYF
cdr3_nt: TGCGCCAGCAGCCAAACAGCTAGCGTCCCGGAGACCCAGTACTTC

j_call: TRBJ1-3
v_call: TRBV12-2
d_call: NA
clone_size: few
cdr3_aa: CASRLVRAPPGNTIYF
cdr3_nt: TGTGCAAGTCGCTTAGTGAGGGCACCCCCTGGAAACACCATATATTTT

j_call: TRBJ1-4
v_call: TRBV7-2
d_call: NA
clone_size: few
cdr3_aa: CASSLVSGAYEKLFF
cdr3_nt: TGTGCCAGCAGCTTAGTTTCGGGGGCGTACGAAAAACTGTTTTTT

j_call: TRBJ1-1
v_call: TRBV6-1
d_call: TRBD1
clone_size: many
cdr3_aa: CASSRQGTEAFF
cdr3_nt: TGTGCCAGCAGCCGACAGGGTACTGAAGCTTTCTTT

j_call: TRBJ2-7
v_call: TRBV7-9
d_call: NA
clone_size: few
cdr3_aa: CASGRVYEQYF
cdr3_nt: TGTGCCAGCGGACGAGTCTACGAGCAGTACTTC

j_call: TRBJ2-7
v_call: TRBV10-3
d_call: TRBD1
clone_size: NA
cdr3_aa: CAISQPDRHSYEQYF
cdr3_nt: TGTGCCATCAGCCAACCGGACAGGCACTCCTACGAGCAGTACTTC

j_call: TRBJ1-1
v_call: TRBV28
d_call: NA
clone_size: many
cdr3_aa: CASRQNTEAFF
cdr3_nt: TGTGCCAGCAGACAGAACACTGAAGCTTTCTTT

j_call: TRBJ2-5
v_call: TRBV20-1
d_call: TRBD2
clone_size: many
cdr3_aa: CSARVLTSGRARMETQYF
cdr3_nt: TGCAGTGCTAGAGTCCTGACTAGCGGGAGGGCCAGGATGGAGACCCAGTACTTC

j_call: TRBJ2-7
v_call: TRBV29-1
d_call: NA
clone_size: NA
cdr3_aa: CSVAMNYEQYF
cdr3_nt: TGCAGCGTTGCCATGAACTACGAGCAGTACTTC

j_call: TRBJ1-1
v_call: TRBV28
d_call: NA
clone_size: few
cdr3_aa: CASSSSSFWNTEAFF
cdr3_nt: TGTGCCAGCAGCTCAAGCTCTTTTTGGAACACTGAAGCTTTCTTT

j_call: TRBJ2-5
v_call: TRBV7-8
d_call: NA
clone_size: few
cdr3_aa: CASSWTIKETQYF
cdr3_nt: TGTGCCAGCAGCTGGACTATAAAGGAGACCCAGTACTTC

j_call: TRBJ1-5
v_call: TRBV2
d_call: NA
clone_size: few
cdr3_aa: CASSKNFYSNQPQHF
cdr3_nt: TGTGCCAGCAGTAAGAACTTTTATAGCAATCAGCCCCAGCATTTT

j_call: TRBJ2-1
v_call: TRBV4-1
d_call: TRBD2
clone_size: few
cdr3_aa: CASSQSVLAANNEQFF
cdr3_nt: TGCGCCAGCAGCCAAAGCGTACTAGCGGCAAACAATGAGCAGTTCTTC

j_call: TRBJ2-3
v_call: TRBV28
d_call: TRBD2
clone_size: few
cdr3_aa: CASSFRSASGRGTDTQYF
cdr3_nt: TGTGCCAGCAGTTTTCGGTCGGCTAGCGGGAGGGGTACAGATACGCAGTATTTT

j_call: TRBJ2-2
v_call: TRBV6-4
d_call: NA
clone_size: NA
cdr3_aa: CASGAGNTGELFF
cdr3_nt: TGTGCCAGCGGAGCGGGGAACACCGGGGAGCTGTTTTTT

j_call: TRBJ2-7
v_call: TRBV20-1
d_call: NA
clone_size: NA
cdr3_aa: CSASEGPHSYEQYF
cdr3_nt: TGCAGTGCTAGCGAGGGACCCCACTCCTACGAGCAGTACTTC

j_call: TRBJ2-3
v_call: TRBV9
d_call: NA
clone_size: few
cdr3_aa: CASSKTGGPSTDTQYF
cdr3_nt: TGTGCCAGCAGCAAGACGGGGGGCCCTAGCACAGATACGCAGTATTTT

j_call: TRBJ2-1
v_call: TRBV3-1
d_call: TRBD2
clone_size: few
cdr3_aa: CASSTTSGSYNEQFF
cdr3_nt: TGTGCCAGCAGTACGACTAGCGGGTCGTACAATGAGCAGTTCTTC

j_call: TRBJ2-3
v_call: TRBV4-3
d_call: TRBD2
clone_size: few
cdr3_aa: CASSQGGGRDGDTQYF
cdr3_nt: TGCGCCAGCAGCCAAGGGGGGGGTAGGGACGGAGATACGCAGTATTTT

j_call: TRBJ2-6
v_call: TRBV18
d_call: TRBD1
clone_size: few
cdr3_aa: CASSPRDRVAGANVLTF
cdr3_nt: TGTGCCAGCTCACCCCGGGACAGGGTTGCTGGGGCCAACGTCCTGACTTTC

j_call: TRBJ1-1
v_call: TRBV21-1
d_call: NA
clone_size: NA
cdr3_aa: CASSKEEGMGTVEAFF
cdr3_nt: TGTGCCAGCAGCAAAGAGGAGGGGATGGGCACGGTTGAAGCTTTCTTT

j_call: TRBJ1-4
v_call: TRBV28
d_call: TRBD1
clone_size: NA
cdr3_aa: CASRFSTGVWEKLFF
cdr3_nt: TGTGCCAGCAGGTTTTCTACAGGGGTGTGGGAAAAACTGTTTTTT

j_call: TRBJ1-3
v_call: TRBV7-2
d_call: NA
clone_size: many
cdr3_aa: CASSSQVLGNTIYF
cdr3_nt: TGTGCCAGCAGCTCACAGGTCTTGGGAAACACCATATATTTT

j_call: TRBJ2-7
v_call: TRBV6-5
d_call: NA
clone_size: NA
cdr3_aa: CATAAGSYEQYF
cdr3_nt: TGTGCCACCGCGGCCGGGTCCTACGAGCAGTACTTC

j_call: TRBJ1-4
v_call: TRBV2
d_call: NA
clone_size: few
cdr3_aa: CASSEEKLFF
cdr3_nt: TGTGCCAGCAGTGAGGAAAAACTGTTTTTT

j_call: TRBJ2-7
v_call: TRBV18
d_call: TRBD1
clone_size: few
cdr3_aa: CASSYDRAYEQYF
cdr3_nt: TGTGCCAGCTCGTATGACAGGGCCTACGAGCAGTACTTC

j_call: TRBJ1-3
v_call: TRBV11-2
d_call: NA
clone_size: few
cdr3_aa: CASSSAPGGNTIYF
cdr3_nt: TGTGCCAGCAGCTCTGCTCCTGGGGGAAACACCATATATTTT

j_call: TRBJ1-1
v_call: TRBV24-1
d_call: TRBD1
clone_size: NA
cdr3_aa: CATRSETQGQGHPEAFF
cdr3_nt: TGTGCCACCAGGAGTGAAACTCAAGGACAGGGGCATCCTGAAGCTTTCTTT

j_call: TRBJ1-1
v_call: TRBV7-9
d_call: NA
clone_size: few
cdr3_aa: CASGPSGTEAFF
cdr3_nt: TGTGCCAGCGGACCCTCTGGCACTGAAGCTTTCTTT

j_call: TRBJ2-1
v_call: TRBV20-1
d_call: NA
clone_size: few
cdr3_aa: CSAREFRVHGLDEQFF
cdr3_nt: TGCAGTGCTAGAGAATTTCGGGTACATGGGCTCGATGAGCAGTTCTTC

j_call: TRBJ1-1
v_call: TRBV29-1
d_call: NA
clone_size: NA
cdr3_aa: CSAGFSAAKVAFF
cdr3_nt: TGCAGCGCTGGGTTCTCGGCGGCAAAGGTTGCTTTCTTT

j_call: TRBJ2-7
v_call: TRBV6-1
d_call: NA
clone_size: few
cdr3_aa: CASPQSYEQYF
cdr3_nt: TGTGCCAGCCCCCAATCGTACGAGCAGTACTTC

j_call: TRBJ2-1
v_call: TRBV12-3/TRBV12-4
d_call: TRBD1
clone_size: NA
cdr3_aa: CASSRQGVDEQFF
cdr3_nt: TGTGCCAGCAGTAGACAGGGAGTTGATGAGCAGTTCTTC

j_call: TRBJ2-2
v_call: TRBV7-9
d_call: TRBD1
clone_size: many
cdr3_aa: CASSSKGTGGTGELFF
cdr3_nt: TGTGCCAGCAGCTCAAAGGGGACAGGCGGAACCGGGGAGCTGTTTTTT

j_call: TRBJ2-7
v_call: TRBV28
d_call: NA
clone_size: NA
cdr3_aa: CASSPYLRREQYF
cdr3_nt: TGTGCCAGCAGTCCCTACCTGAGGAGAGAGCAGTACTTC

j_call: TRBJ1-5
v_call: TRBV6-7
d_call: TRBD1
clone_size: NA
cdr3_aa: CASIRGQGDQPQHF
cdr3_nt: TGTGCCAGCATTAGAGGACAGGGGGATCAGCCCCAGCATTTT

j_call: TRBJ2-1
v_call: TRBV3-1
d_call: TRBD1
clone_size: NA
cdr3_aa: CASSHTGAIGPNEQFF
cdr3_nt: TGTGCCAGCAGCCATACAGGGGCCATCGGGCCTAATGAGCAGTTCTTC

j_call: TRBJ1-4
v_call: TRBV5-1
d_call: TRBD1
clone_size: few
cdr3_aa: CASSFGRGESEKLFF
cdr3_nt: TGCGCCAGCAGCTTCGGCAGGGGGGAGAGTGAAAAACTGTTTTTT

j_call: TRBJ1-1
v_call: TRBV20-1
d_call: NA
clone_size: few
cdr3_aa: CSEVGDKTEAFF
cdr3_nt: TGCAGTGAAGTCGGGGACAAAACTGAAGCTTTCTTT

j_call: TRBJ1-1
v_call: TRBV29-1
d_call: NA
clone_size: few
cdr3_aa: CSSQGIDIEAFF
cdr3_nt: TGCAGTTCTCAGGGAATTGATATTGAAGCTTTCTTT

j_call: TRBJ2-5
v_call: TRBV7-6
d_call: TRBD2
clone_size: NA
cdr3_aa: CASRRLAGGRETQYF
cdr3_nt: TGTGCCAGCAGGCGACTAGCGGGGGGCAGGGAGACCCAGTACTTC

j_call: TRBJ2-3
v_call: TRBV11-2
d_call: NA
clone_size: NA
cdr3_aa: CASSPPQATDTQYF
cdr3_nt: TGTGCCAGCAGCCCCCCTCAGGCCACAGATACGCAGTATTTT

j_call: TRBJ1-2
v_call: TRBV28
d_call: TRBD1
clone_size: NA
cdr3_aa: CASSLLGTGMRVNTF
cdr3_nt: TGTGCCAGCAGTTTATTGGGGACAGGGATGAGGGTTAACACCTTC

j_call: TRBJ1-4
v_call: TRBV3-1
d_call: TRBD1
clone_size: NA
cdr3_aa: CATKDEKGTGGEKLFF
cdr3_nt: TGTGCCACCAAAGACGAGAAGGGGACAGGAGGGGAAAAACTGTTTTTT

j_call: TRBJ2-1
v_call: TRBV20-1
d_call: NA
clone_size: many
cdr3_aa: CSASSHNEQFF
cdr3_nt: TGCAGTGCTAGTTCCCACAATGAGCAGTTCTTC

j_call: TRBJ2-3
v_call: TRBV11-2
d_call: TRBD2
clone_size: many
cdr3_aa: CASSRFQGTSGISTDTQYF
cdr3_nt: TGTGCCAGCAGCCGCTTCCAAGGGACTAGCGGGATTAGCACAGATACGCAGTATTTT

j_call: TRBJ2-3
v_call: TRBV28
d_call: TRBD2
clone_size: NA
cdr3_aa: CASSSAAASGSTDTQYF
cdr3_nt: TGTGCCAGCAGTTCGGCCGCAGCTAGCGGGAGCACAGATACGCAGTATTTT

j_call: TRBJ1-5
v_call: TRBV29-1
d_call: NA
clone_size: once
cdr3_aa: CSAWSHDENQPQHF
cdr3_nt: TGCAGCGCTTGGTCCCACGACGAAAATCAGCCCCAGCATTTT

j_call: TRBJ1-4
v_call: TRBV12-3/TRBV12-4
d_call: TRBD1
clone_size: many
cdr3_aa: CASNTGGTREKLFF
cdr3_nt: TGTGCCAGCAACACAGGGGGAACTCGCGAAAAACTGTTTTTT